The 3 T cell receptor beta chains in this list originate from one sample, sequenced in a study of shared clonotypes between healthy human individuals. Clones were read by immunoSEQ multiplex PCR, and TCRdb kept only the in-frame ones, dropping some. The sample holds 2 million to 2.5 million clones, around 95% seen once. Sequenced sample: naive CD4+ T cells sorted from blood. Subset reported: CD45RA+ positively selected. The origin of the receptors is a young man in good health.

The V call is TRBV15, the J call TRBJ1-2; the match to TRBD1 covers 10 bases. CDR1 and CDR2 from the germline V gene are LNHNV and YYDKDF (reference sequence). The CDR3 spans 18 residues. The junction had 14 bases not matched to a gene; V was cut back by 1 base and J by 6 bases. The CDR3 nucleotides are TGTGCCACCAGCAGAGGGGGGACAGGGGCCAAAGGGATTGATGGCTACACCTTC. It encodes CATSRGGTGAKGIDGYTF. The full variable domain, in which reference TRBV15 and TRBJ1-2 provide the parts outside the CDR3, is DAMVIQNPRYQVTQFGKPVTLSCSQTLNHNVMYWYQQKSSQAPKLLFHYYDKDFNNEADTPDNFQSRRPNTSFCFLDIRSPGLGDTAMYLCATSRGGTGAKGIDGYTFGSGTRLTVV.

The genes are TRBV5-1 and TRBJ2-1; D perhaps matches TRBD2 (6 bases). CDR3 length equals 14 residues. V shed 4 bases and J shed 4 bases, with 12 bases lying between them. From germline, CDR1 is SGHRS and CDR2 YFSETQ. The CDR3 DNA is TGCGCCAGCAGCAGACTAGTACCTTACAATGAGCAGTTCTTC. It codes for CASSRLVPYNEQFF.

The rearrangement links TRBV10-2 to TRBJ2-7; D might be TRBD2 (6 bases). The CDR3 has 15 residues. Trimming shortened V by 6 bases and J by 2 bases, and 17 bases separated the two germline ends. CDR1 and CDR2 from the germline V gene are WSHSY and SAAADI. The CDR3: CASRSAGTPTYEQYF. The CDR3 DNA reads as TGCGCCAGCAGATCCGCCGGGACTCCGACCTACGAGCAGTACTTC.